These T cell receptor beta chains were read from a single sample in a study of T cell responses to AZD1222 COVID-19 vaccine. Some clones are missing from TCRdb's copy, which holds only in-frame ones; the method was immunoSEQ multiplex PCR. The sample lists 150,000 or so clones, about 87% seen once, with around 3% in the top ten. Source: peripheral blood, taken on day 0 of AZD1222 vaccination. The origin of the receptors is an adult in good health. The CDR3 runs from the conserved cysteine through the conserved F or W. Fields, in order: D gene, V gene, clone size, J gene, CDR3 protein, CDR3 DNA. A D gene is named only where the DNA matches it firmly. Clone sizes are given selectively: once, few, many, or a class where the clone is expanded.

TRBD1	TRBV7-2	NA	TRBJ1-2	CASSPQPGQNYGYTF	TGTGCCAGCAGCCCTCAGCCGGGACAGAACTATGGCTACACCTTC
NA	TRBV28	NA	TRBJ1-6	CASVASNSPLHF	TGTGCCAGCGTCGCATCGAATTCACCCCTCCACTTT
NA	TRBV4-2	NA	TRBJ1-2	CASSQGTGQRLYGYTF	TGTGCCAGCAGCCAAGGAACGGGACAACGACTCTATGGCTACACCTTC
TRBD1	TRBV5-8	few	TRBJ2-7	CASRPGTGSDEQYF	TGTGCCAGCAGACCCGGGACAGGATCTGACGAGCAGTACTTC
NA	TRBV28	NA	TRBJ1-3	CASSSHQLSGNTIYF	TGTGCCAGCAGTTCCCACCAACTCTCTGGAAACACCATATATTTT
NA	TRBV15	NA	TRBJ2-6	CATSRDQSSGANVLTF	TGTGCCACCAGCAGAGATCAGAGCTCTGGGGCCAACGTCCTGACTTTC
TRBD1	TRBV6-5	NA	TRBJ1-5	CASNGRGQADQPQHF	TGTGCCAGCAATGGCCGGGGACAGGCCGATCAGCCCCAGCATTTT
NA	TRBV2	NA	TRBJ2-1	CASSEGGDEQFF	TGTGCCAGCAGTGAAGGGGGGGATGAGCAGTTCTTC
TRBD1	TRBV5-6	NA	TRBJ2-3	CASSSPPRDRSTDTQYF	TGTGCCAGCAGCAGCCCCCCCCGGGACAGGAGCACAGATACGCAGTATTTT
NA	TRBV5-6	NA	TRBJ1-1	CASSLYSTEAFF	TGTGCCAGCAGCTTGTATAGCACTGAAGCTTTCTTT
NA	TRBV9	NA	TRBJ1-1	CASSVGSFSSGAFF	TGTGCCAGCAGCGTAGGTTCGTTTTCGTCGGGGGCTTTCTTT
NA	TRBV20-1	NA	TRBJ1-1	CSAGGRKGAFF	TGCAGTGCTGGGGGGCGGAAAGGAGCTTTCTTT
NA	TRBV4-3	NA	TRBJ2-5	CASSQDLRGGTQYF	TGCGCCAGCAGCCAAGATCTGAGGGGAGGGACCCAGTACTTC
TRBD1	TRBV6-1	NA	TRBJ1-5	CASSVHRGGSNQPQHF	TGTGCCAGCAGTGTTCACAGGGGGGGAAGCAATCAGCCCCAGCATTTT
NA	TRBV12-3/TRBV12-4	once	TRBJ1-1	CASSLGFGSEAFF	TGTGCCAGCAGTTTGGGCTTCGGATCTGAAGCTTTCTTT
NA	TRBV20-1	NA	TRBJ2-7	CSAGVNEQYF	TGCAGTGCTGGGGTTAACGAGCAGTACTTC
NA	TRBV10-3	NA	TRBJ2-4	CAISESRASVAKNIQYF	TGTGCCATCAGTGAGTCCAGGGCGAGCGTGGCCAAAAACATTCAGTACTTC
NA	TRBV6-2/TRBV6-3	NA	TRBJ2-7	CASSRTARHEQYF	TGTGCCAGCAGCAGGACAGCTCGTCACGAGCAGTACTTC
TRBD1	TRBV28	NA	TRBJ2-3	CASSLARQGPSTDTQYF	TGTGCCAGCAGTTTAGCTCGACAGGGGCCCTCCACAGATACGCAGTATTTT
NA	TRBV19	NA	TRBJ2-5	CASSMSSGARETQYF	TGTGCCAGTAGTATGAGTTCGGGGGCAAGGGAGACCCAGTACTTC
NA	TRBV5-5	NA	TRBJ1-1	CASSAAPGSGYTEAFF	TGTGCCAGCAGCGCAGCCCCGGGCAGCGGCTACACTGAAGCTTTCTTT
NA	TRBV4-1	once	TRBJ1-2	CASSQVGGANYGYTF	TGCGCCAGCAGCCAAGTTGGTGGAGCTAACTATGGCTACACCTTC
NA	TRBV23-1	NA	TRBJ2-7	CASSQNPDREGDEQYF	TGCGCCAGCAGTCAAAACCCGGACAGGGAGGGTGACGAGCAGTACTTC
TRBD1	TRBV5-5	NA	TRBJ2-3	CASSWGQGARDTQYF	TGTGCCAGCAGCTGGGGACAGGGGGCGCGGGATACGCAGTATTTT
NA	TRBV15	NA	TRBJ1-3	CATSRDGNSRNTIYF	TGTGCCACCAGCAGAGATGGTAACAGTAGAAACACCATATATTTT
NA	TRBV7-8	NA	TRBJ2-1	CASSPSGSYNEQFF	TGTGCCAGCAGCCCAAGCGGCTCCTACAATGAGCAGTTCTTC
TRBD1	TRBV29-1	NA	TRBJ2-1	CSANRGREDEQFF	TGCAGCGCCAATAGGGGGCGCGAGGATGAGCAGTTCTTC
NA	TRBV10-3	NA	TRBJ1-4	CAISESGVPNEKLFF	TGTGCCATCAGTGAGTCCGGGGTCCCTAATGAAAAACTGTTTTTT
TRBD1	TRBV19	NA	TRBJ1-5	CASSIKDRVGYQPQHF	TGTGCCAGTAGTATTAAAGACAGGGTAGGATATCAGCCCCAGCATTTT
NA	TRBV11-3	once	TRBJ2-1	CASSRTGAYNEQFF	TGTGCCAGCAGCCGAACGGGGGCCTACAATGAGCAGTTCTTC
NA	TRBV5-6	once	TRBJ2-7	CASSRPSAEQYF	TGTGCCAGCAGCCGACCATCGGCCGAGCAGTACTTC
NA	TRBV7-2	NA	TRBJ1-1	CASSPGTSEAFF	TGTGCCAGCAGCCCAGGGACGTCTGAAGCTTTCTTT
TRBD2	TRBV11-2	NA	TRBJ2-1	CASSTGTSGASDNEQFF	TGTGCCAGCAGCACCGGGACTAGCGGGGCAAGCGACAATGAGCAGTTCTTC
NA	TRBV9	NA	TRBJ1-1	CASSVDGAVGTEAFF	TGTGCCAGCAGCGTAGATGGGGCTGTGGGGACTGAAGCTTTCTTT
NA	TRBV7-2	NA	TRBJ2-3	CASSLFGGATDTQYF	TGTGCCAGCAGCTTATTTGGGGGGGCCACAGATACGCAGTATTTT
NA	TRBV6-5	NA	TRBJ1-2	CASSYRQGYGYTF	TGTGCCAGCAGTTACCGGCAGGGGTATGGCTACACCTTC
NA	TRBV6-5	NA	TRBJ2-7	CASSYGGTSYEQYF	TGTGCCAGCAGTTATGGGGGCACCTCCTACGAGCAGTACTTC
NA	TRBV2	NA	TRBJ1-2	CASSVYRVGGYTF	TGTGCCAGCAGTGTGTACAGGGTGGGTGGCTACACCTTC
NA	TRBV6-2/TRBV6-3	NA	TRBJ1-2	CASSYSSTGLGGYTF	TGTGCCAGCAGTTACTCGAGTACCGGGCTAGGGGGCTACACCTTC
TRBD1	TRBV18	once	TRBJ2-7	CASSPDRVSAYEQYF	TGTGCCAGCTCACCTGACAGGGTAAGCGCCTACGAGCAGTACTTC
TRBD1	TRBV9	NA	TRBJ2-7	CASSVGDSPSSYEQYF	TGTGCCAGCAGCGTAGGGGACAGCCCCAGCTCCTACGAGCAGTACTTC
TRBD1	TRBV10-2	once	TRBJ1-2	CASSDPGGYGYTF	TGCGCCAGCAGTGATCCAGGGGGGTATGGCTACACCTTC
NA	TRBV6-1	NA	TRBJ1-1	CASSEAKGWGTEAFF	TGTGCCAGCAGTGAAGCGAAGGGATGGGGCACTGAAGCTTTCTTT
NA	TRBV6-5	NA	TRBJ2-1	CASSFTGYARNEQFF	TGTGCCAGCAGCTTTACAGGGTATGCCCGCAATGAGCAGTTCTTC